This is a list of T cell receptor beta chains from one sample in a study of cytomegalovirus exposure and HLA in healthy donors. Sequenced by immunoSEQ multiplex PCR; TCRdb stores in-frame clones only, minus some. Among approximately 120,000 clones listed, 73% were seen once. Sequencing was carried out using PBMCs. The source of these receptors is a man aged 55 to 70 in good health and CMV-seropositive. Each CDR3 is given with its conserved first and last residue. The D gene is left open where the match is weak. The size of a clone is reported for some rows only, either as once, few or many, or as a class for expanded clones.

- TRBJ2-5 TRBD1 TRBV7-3 CASSLRTGQETQYF TGTGCCAGCAGCTTACGGACAGGGCAAGAGACCCAGTACTTC
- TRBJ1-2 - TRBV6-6 CASSRPGGGYGYTF TGTGCCAGCAGTCGCCCCGGGGGAGGGTATGGCTACACCTTC
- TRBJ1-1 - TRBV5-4 CASSSTGFTEAFF TGTGCCAGCAGCTCCACAGGGTTCACTGAAGCTTTCTTT
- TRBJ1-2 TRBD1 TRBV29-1 CSVDPAGTGSEKGYTF TGCAGCGTTGACCCAGCCGGGACAGGGAGTGAAAAGGGCTACACCTTC
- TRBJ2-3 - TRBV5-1 CASSHSSGTDTQYF TGCGCCAGCAGTCATAGCTCCGGCACAGATACGCAGTATTTT
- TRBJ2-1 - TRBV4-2 CASSPGGSYNEQFF TGTGCCAGCAGCCCCGGGGGCTCCTACAATGAGCAGTTCTTC
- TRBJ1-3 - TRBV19 CASSPPWRTGNTIYF TGTGCCAGTAGTCCTCCCTGGAGGACTGGAAACACCATATATTTT
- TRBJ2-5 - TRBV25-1 CASSEWGGETQYF TGTGCCAGCAGTGAATGGGGAGGAGAGACCCAGTACTTC
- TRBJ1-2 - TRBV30 CAWSDNYYGYTF TGTGCCTGGAGTGACAATTACTATGGCTACACCTTC
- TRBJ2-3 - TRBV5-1 CASSLLGGGITDTQYF TGCGCCAGCAGCTTGCTTGGGGGCGGAATCACAGATACGCAGTATTTT
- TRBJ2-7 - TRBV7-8 CASSFGTGGEQYF TGTGCCAGCAGCTTCGGAACAGGTGGCGAGCAGTACTTC
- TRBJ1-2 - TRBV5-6 CASSLVQASGYTF TGTGCCAGCAGCCTGGTACAGGCTAGTGGCTACACCTTC
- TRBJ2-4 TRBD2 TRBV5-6 CASSGGLAGLAKNIQYF TGTGCCAGCAGCGGGGGTCTAGCGGGGTTAGCCAAAAACATTCAGTACTTC
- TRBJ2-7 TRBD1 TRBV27 CASSRQGAYEQYF TGTGCCAGCAGTCGACAGGGGGCCTACGAGCAGTACTTC
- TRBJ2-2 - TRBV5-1 CASSLGHSGYGDTGELFF TGCGCCAGCAGCTTGGGACACTCGGGGTATGGTGACACCGGGGAGCTGTTTTTT
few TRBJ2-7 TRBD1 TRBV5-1 CASNPGQGYEQYF TGCGCCAGCAATCCGGGACAGGGTTACGAGCAGTACTTC
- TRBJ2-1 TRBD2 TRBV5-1 CASSLGGLAGGNEQFF TGCGCCAGCAGCTTGGGCGGACTAGCGGGGGGAAATGAGCAGTTCTTC
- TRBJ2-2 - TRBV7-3 CASSLREGGRGELFF TGTGCCAGCAGCTTACGGGAAGGGGGACGCGGGGAGCTGTTTTTT
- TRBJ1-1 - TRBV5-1 CASSLDGGDTEAFF TGCGCCAGCAGCTTGGACGGGGGTGACACTGAAGCTTTCTTT
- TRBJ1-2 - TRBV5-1 CASSLGVGATGYTF TGCGCCAGCAGCTTGGGTGTTGGAGCGACGGGCTACACCTTC
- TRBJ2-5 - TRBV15 CATSRLRETQYF TGTGCCACCAGCAGGCTACGGGAGACCCAGTACTTC
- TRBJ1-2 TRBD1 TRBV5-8 CASSQRDREGYTF TGTGCCAGCAGCCAGAGGGACAGGGAAGGCTACACCTTC
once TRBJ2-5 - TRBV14 CASSQNRKETQYF TGTGCCAGCAGCCAGAACAGAAAAGAGACCCAGTACTTC
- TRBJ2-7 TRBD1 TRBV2 CASRAGQGSYEQYF TGTGCCAGCAGGGCCGGACAGGGATCCTACGAGCAGTACTTC
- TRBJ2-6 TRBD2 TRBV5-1 CASSSGGSSGANVLTF TGCGCCAGCAGTAGCGGGGGGAGCTCTGGGGCCAACGTCCTGACTTTC
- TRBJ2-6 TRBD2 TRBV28 CASGGELIGANVLTF TGTGCCAGCGGGGGGGAGCTGATCGGGGCCAACGTCCTGACTTTC
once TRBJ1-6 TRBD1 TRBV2 CASSQGQGIWSPLHF TGTGCCAGCAGTCAGGGACAGGGGATTTGGTCACCCCTCCACTTT
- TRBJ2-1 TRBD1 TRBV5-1 CASSHGSTGVTEQFF TGCGCCAGCAGCCATGGTTCCACAGGGGTTACTGAGCAGTTCTTC
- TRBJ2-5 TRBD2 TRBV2 CASSEAGLVQETQYF TGTGCCAGCAGTGAAGCGGGACTAGTCCAAGAGACCCAGTACTTC
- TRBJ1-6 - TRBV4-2 CASSQDSEGLHSPLHF TGTGCCAGCAGCCAAGATTCCGAAGGACTCCATTCACCCCTCCACTTT
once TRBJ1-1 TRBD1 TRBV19 CASSFTGADAFF TGTGCCAGTAGCTTCACAGGGGCAGATGCTTTCTTT
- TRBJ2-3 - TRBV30 CAWGGEITDTQYF TGTGCCTGGGGAGGCGAGATCACAGATACGCAGTATTTT
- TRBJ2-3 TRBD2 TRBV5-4 CASSSTSGNTDTQYF TGTGCCAGCAGCTCGACTAGCGGGAATACAGATACGCAGTATTTT
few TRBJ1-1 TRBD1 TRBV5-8 CASSSSTGVGTEAFF TGTGCCAGCAGCTCTTCAACAGGGGTCGGGACTGAAGCTTTCTTT
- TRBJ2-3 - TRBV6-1 CASSEALPSWGLPDTQYF TGTGCCAGCAGTGAAGCGCTTCCGAGCTGGGGGCTCCCAGATACGCAGTATTTT
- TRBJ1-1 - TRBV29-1 CSAQTGSNTEAFF TGCAGCGCTCAGACAGGCAGCAACACTGAAGCTTTCTTT